Below, 26 T cell receptor beta chains from the same sample are listed, as sequenced in a study of cytomegalovirus exposure and HLA in healthy donors. Some clones are missing from TCRdb's copy, which holds only in-frame ones; the method was immunoSEQ multiplex PCR. Of roughly 60,000 clones detected, roughly 94% appear once; the ten largest clones hold 1% to 1.5%. Sequenced: PBMCs. Receptors originate from a woman under 30 in good health and CMV-seronegative.

The J gene is TRBJ1-2, the V gene TRBV6-5; D uncertain. The CDR3 runs to 13 residues. The germline gives CDR1 MNHEY, CDR2 SVGAGI. Trimming pared 0 bases from V and 7 bases from J, leaving 9 bases between. As DNA, the CDR3 is TGTGCCAGCAGTTACTCACAGCTCGGTGGCTACACCTTC. The encoded protein is CASSYSQLGGYTF.

The V call is TRBV7-8, the J call TRBJ1-2, with D possibly TRBD1 on 6 matching bases. Per the germline V gene, CDR1 is SGHVS and CDR2 is FQNEAQ. This CDR3 is 14 amino acids long. V was trimmed by 4 bases and J by 4 bases, leaving 13 bases between them. The CDR3 region has the DNA TGTGCCAGCAGCTCGGGACATTTCTTCTATGGCTACACCTTC. It translates to CASSSGHFFYGYTF.

CDR3 DNA sequence: TGTGCCAGCAGCTTTCTTCCGCAGGGTCTACCCAACGAGCAGTACTTC. Encoded protein: CASSFLPQGLPNEQYF. The V gene is TRBV11-2, the J gene TRBJ2-7; D may be TRBD1 (5 bases). The CDR3 has 16 residues. Trimming took 3 bases from V and 5 from J, leaving 20 bases between them. Germline V lookup: CDR1 SGHAT, CDR2 FQNNGV.

This clone was observed once. The chain recombines TRBV7-9 with TRBJ2-1; D not certain. Germline V gene data show CDR1 as SEHNR and CDR2 as FQNEAQ (reference sequence). This CDR3 is built from 14 residues. V was shortened by 5 bases and J by 4 bases, with 12 bases between the two germline ends. The CDR3 here is CASSTSTNYNEQFF. CDR3 bases: TGTGCCAGCAGCACATCGACAAATTACAATGAGCAGTTCTTC. The whole variable domain, filled in from reference TRBV7-9 and TRBJ2-1, reads DTGVSQNPRHKITKRGQNVTFRCDPISEHNRLYWYRQTLGQGPEFLTYFQNEAQLEKSRLLSDRFSAERPKGSFSTLEIQRTEQGDSAMYLCASSTSTNYNEQFFGPGTRLTVL.

The CDR3, as DNA: TGCGCCAGCAGCCAACCCCCCGTCGCGGACTATGGCTACACCTTC. This gives the protein CASSQPPVADYGYTF. This chain connects TRBV4-1 to TRBJ1-2; D uncertain. V dropped 2 bases and J dropped 3 bases, with 13 bases sitting between them. Germline V CDR1 and CDR2: MGHRA, YSYEKL. The CDR3 is 15 residues long.

The rearrangement uses TRBV25-1 and TRBJ2-2, with D possibly matching TRBD1 (5 bases). This CDR3 has 14 residues. CDR1 and CDR2 from the germline V gene are MGHDK and SYGVNS. The V end lost 4 bases, the J end lost 7 bases, and 13 bases lay between the germline ends. The CDR3 reads CASSAQGSGGELFF. CDR3 DNA: TGTGCCAGCAGTGCCCAGGGTTCCGGCGGGGAGCTGTTTTTT. Together with reference TRBV25-1 and TRBJ2-2, the CDR3 gives the full variable domain: EADIYQTPRYLVIGTGKKITLECSQTMGHDKMYWYQQDPGMELHLIHYSYGVNSTEKGDLSSESTVSRIRTEHFPLTLESARPSHTSQYLCASSAQGSGGELFFGEGSRLTVL.

The rearrangement uses TRBV6-5 and TRBJ1-5, with TRBD1 as a possible D gene (6 bases). This CDR3 contains 13 residues. From germline, CDR1 is MNHEY and CDR2 SVGAGI. V lost 5 bases, J lost 7 bases, and 12 bases lay in between. CDR3 sequence reads: CASSPSRGQPQHF. The CDR3 bases are TGTGCCAGCAGTCCCTCAAGGGGGCAGCCCCAGCATTTT.

V usage is TRBV12-1 and J usage is TRBJ1-3; no check of the table's D call, TRBD1, against the DNA was made. TRBV12-1 is deemed a pseudogene. The CDR3 runs to 16 residues. The CDR3 sequence is CASNGVTGPVGNTIYF. As DNA, the CDR3 is TGTGCCAGCAATGGGGTGACAGGGCCGGTCGGAAACACCATATATTTT.

The gene calls are TRBV30 and TRBJ1-2; the D is unclear. Germline CDR1 reads GTSNPN; CDR2 reads SVGIG (reference sequence). This CDR3 comprises 11 residues. Trimming pared 3 bases from V and 4 bases from J, leaving 6 bases between. The CDR3 DNA reads as TGTGCCTGGAGCGCGGGCTATGGCTACACCTTC. Its translation: CAWSAGYGYTF. Supplemented by reference TRBV30 and TRBJ1-2, the full variable domain reads SQTIHQWPATLVQPVGSPLSLECTVEGTSNPNLYWYRQAAGRGLQLLFYSVGIGQISSEVPQNLSASRPQDRQFILSSKKLLLSDSGFYLCAWSAGYGYTFGSGTRLTVV.

V usage is TRBV6-6 and J usage is TRBJ2-7, with a tentative D call TRBD1 (5 bases). The CDR3 contains 14 residues. The germline gives CDR1 MNHNY, CDR2 SVGAGI (reference sequence). With 6 bases removed from V and 0 bases from J, the gap between germline ends came to 12 bases. CDR3 sequence: CASRGRRDSYEQYF. In DNA, the CDR3 is TGTGCCAGCAGGGGGCGCCGCGACTCCTACGAGCAGTACTTC.

The V and J genes are TRBV5-8 and TRBJ2-1, with a possible D match to TRBD2 (5 bases). This CDR3 region has 14 residues. V gave up 5 bases and J gave up 4 bases, with 13 bases separating them. Germline V lookup: CDR1 SGHTS, CDR2 YDEGEE. CDR3 bases: TGTGCCAGCAGAGGCCTAGCCAATTACAATGAGCAGTTCTTC. Protein: CASRGLANYNEQFF.

The chain links TRBV5-1 to TRBJ2-7; D perhaps matches TRBD1 (6 bases). This CDR3 has 14 residues. CDR1 and CDR2 (germline): SGHRS, YFSETQ. Trimming pared 0 bases from V and 3 bases from J, leaving 10 bases between. In nucleotides, the CDR3 is TGCGCCAGCAGCTTGGATGGGACAAACTACGAGCAGTACTTC. It is translated as CASSLDGTNYEQYF.

The chain recombines TRBV5-4 with TRBJ1-4; TRBD1 agrees at 7 bases. The CDR3 sequence is 15 residues long. Germline V CDR1 and CDR2: SGHNT, YYREEE (reference sequence). V shed 0 bases, J shed 5 bases, and the junction held 4 bases outside the gene matches. CDR3: CASSLGSGGNEKLFF. Written as DNA, the CDR3 is TGTGCCAGCAGCTTGGGGTCAGGGGGAAATGAAAAACTGTTTTTT.

V and J are TRBV2 and TRBJ2-1, with 10 bases matching TRBD2. V was clipped by 5 bases and J by 8 bases; unmatched bases: 9. Germline V gene sequence: CDR1 SNHLY, CDR2 FYNNEI. CDR3 length equals 15 residues. The CDR3 bases are TGTGCCAGCAGTACACTAGCGGGAATCGAGGATGAGCAGTTCTTC. It codes for CASSTLAGIEDEQFF.

The chain employs TRBV28 and TRBJ1-2, with 7 bases aligning to TRBD1. This CDR3 has 14 residues. CDR1 and CDR2 from the germline V gene are MDHEN and SYDVKM. V shed 8 bases, J shed 0 bases, and the junction held 6 bases outside the gene matches. The CDR3 nucleotides are TGTGCCAGCGCCCGACAGGGAGCTAACTATGGCTACACCTTC. This gives the protein CASARQGANYGYTF.

The chain combines TRBV19 with TRBJ2-1; maybe TRBD2 (6 bases). This CDR3 is built from 15 residues. The V end lost 1 base, the J end lost 1 base, and 8 bases lay between the germline ends. CDR1 and CDR2 from the germline V gene are LNHDA and SQIVND (reference sequence). The CDR3 region has the DNA TGTGCCAGTAGTATAGCCGGGACTTCCTACAATGAGCAGTTCTTC. It codes for CASSIAGTSYNEQFF. Drawing the rest from reference TRBV19 and TRBJ2-1, the complete variable domain is DGGITQSPKYLFRKEGQNVTLSCEQNLNHDAMYWYRQDPGQGLRLIYYSQIVNDFQKGDIAEGYSVSREKKESFPLTVTSAQKNPTAFYLCASSIAGTSYNEQFFGPGTRLTVL.

This chain uses TRBV11-3 with TRBJ2-7; the match to TRBD1 covers 8 bases. CDR1 is SGHNT, CDR2 YENEEA, per germline. The trim removed 3 bases at V and 0 bases at J, leaving 4 bases unmatched. This CDR3 comprises 15 residues. The CDR3 DNA reads as TGTGCCAGCAGCTTCAGACAGGGGAGCTCCTACGAGCAGTACTTC. Translated, it gives CASSFRQGSSYEQYF.

V is TRBV5-6 and J is TRBJ2-7, with 9 bases identical to TRBD1. The germline V gene has CDR1 SGHDT and CDR2 YYEEEE. The CDR3 sequence is 14 residues long. Trimming at V came to 4 bases and at J to 6 bases, leaving 8 bases not matched to a gene. Here the CDR3 reads CASSLLGQGFEQYF. Written as DNA, the CDR3 is TGTGCCAGCAGCCTCTTGGGACAGGGTTTCGAGCAGTACTTC.

The chain couples TRBV2 to TRBJ2-7; 9 bases agree with TRBD1. Germline CDR1 and CDR2: SNHLY and FYNNEI. The V gene end was trimmed by 6 bases and the J gene end by 4 bases; junction bases not matched to a gene: 7. The CDR3 is 14 amino acids. This CDR3 reads CASRAPGQGYEQYF. As DNA, the CDR3 is TGTGCCAGCAGAGCACCGGGACAGGGATACGAGCAGTACTTC. The full variable domain, its missing parts supplied by reference TRBV2 and TRBJ2-7, is EPEVTQTPSHQVTQMGQEVILRCVPISNHLYFYWYRQILGQKVEFLVSFYNNEISEKSEIFDDQFSVERPDGSNFTLKIRSTKLEDSAMYFCASRAPGQGYEQYFGPGTRLTVT.

V and J are TRBV7-8 and TRBJ2-1, with 8 bases lining up with TRBD1. Germline V gene sequence: CDR1 SGHVS, CDR2 FQNEAQ. The CDR3 sequence is 15 residues long. With V trimmed by 5 bases and J by 8 bases, 11 bases remained unmatched. The CDR3 DNA follows: TGTGCCAGCAGCCCACCGGCTGCAGGGGGCGATGAGCAGTTCTTC. It yields the protein CASSPPAAGGDEQFF.

The chain is built from TRBV7-2 and TRBJ2-1; TRBD2 matches at 8 bases. Germline values: CDR1 SGHTA, CDR2 FQGNSA. CDR3 length: 13 residues. Trimming removed 4 bases from V and 8 bases from J; junction bases left unmatched: 4. CDR3 amino acids: CASSYRLAHEQFF. Written as DNA, the CDR3 is TGTGCCAGCAGCTACCGACTAGCGCATGAGCAGTTCTTC. The variable domain in full, completed from reference TRBV7-2 and TRBJ2-1, reads GAGVSQSPSNKVTEKGKDVELRCDPISGHTALYWYRQSLGQGLEFLIYFQGNSAPDKSGLPSDRFSAERTGGSVSTLTIQRTQQEDSAVYLCASSYRLAHEQFFGPGTRLTVL.

The chain has TRBV5-4 and TRBJ2-7; maybe TRBD2 (5 bases). The V gene lost 0 bases and the J gene lost 2 bases, with 15 bases spanning the gap. There are 16 residues in the CDR3. Germline-derived CDR1 and CDR2 are SGHNT and YYREEE (reference sequence). The CDR3 sequence is CASSLVSAAEPYEQYF. The CDR3 DNA is TGTGCCAGCAGCTTGGTTAGCGCCGCAGAGCCCTACGAGCAGTACTTC.

This sequence joins TRBV28 and TRBJ1-1, with a tentative D call TRBD1 (6 bases). Germline V CDR1 and CDR2: MDHEN, SYDVKM. Trimming pared 6 bases from V and 5 bases from J, leaving 19 bases between. The CDR3 is made up of 15 amino acids. CDR3 DNA sequence: TGTGCCAGCAGGTCCCACGGGGGGCAGGGGACTGAAGCTTTCTTT. This translates into CASRSHGGQGTEAFF.

This rearrangement joins TRBV5-6 to TRBJ2-3; a weak D match, TRBD1 (5 bases). The CDR3 is 18 residues long. V lost 4 bases to trimming and J lost 0 bases, with 21 bases between them. Germline CDR1 and CDR2: SGHDT and YYEEEE. CDR3 DNA: TGTGCCAGCAGCCCCACCAGACAGTTGATTACTAGCACAGATACGCAGTATTTT. It codes for CASSPTRQLITSTDTQYF.

The chain has TRBV6-6 and TRBJ2-7; D possibly corresponds to TRBD1 (6 bases). This CDR3 is 15 amino acids long. V was trimmed by 2 bases and J by 1 base, leaving 12 bases between them. In germline, CDR1 is MNHNY, CDR2 SVGAGI (reference sequence). CDR3 residues: CASSYIIQGSYEQYF. In DNA form, the CDR3 reads TGTGCCAGCAGTTACATAATACAGGGTTCCTACGAGCAGTACTTC.

V gene TRBV11-3 combines with J gene TRBJ2-1; 15 bases fit TRBD2. The CDR3 covers 15 residues. The trim removed 5 bases at V and 6 bases at J, leaving 2 bases unmatched. The germline V gene encodes CDR1 SGHNT and CDR2 YENEEA. This chain's CDR3 is CASSRGLAGGNEQFF. The CDR3 DNA sequence: TGTGCCAGCAGCAGGGGACTAGCGGGGGGCAATGAGCAGTTCTTC.